This T cell receptor (beta chain) was found in a study of pediatric ulcerative colitis (dated by TCRdb to between 2019 and 2020). Concerning the study at large: Seven ulcerative colitis patients had pancolitis and two had left-sided colitis, with histology consistent with ulcerative colitis in all. From nine newly diagnosed, treatment-naive pediatric ulcerative colitis patients and a handful of non-IBD control children, paired blood and rectal samples were collected. The Pediatric Ulcerative Colitis Activity Index classified two patients as having mild disease, several as having moderate disease and three as having acute severe colitis. Study-level results and caveats: A couple of rectal CDR3 clonotypes were detected in all ulcerative colitis patients and were not detected in any of the controls. A couple of patients' blood samples yielded substantially fewer templates for technical reasons and were excluded from blood-rectal overlap analysis. Significantly higher autologous blood-rectal clonal overlap was found in ulcerative colitis patients than in controls, which suggested increased T cell trafficking to inflamed tissue. With only a few individuals, the healthy control group was small. Because the repertoires came from total lymphocyte DNA, rare subsets such as regulatory T cells may have patterns that are not reflected. Controls, mild-moderate and acute severe colitis patients were separated by rectal repertoire features, and reduced rectal diversity due to clonal expansions was observed in acute severe colitis.

V trim: 4 bases; J trim: 3 bases; unmatched bases: 10. From cysteine to phenylalanine, the CDR3 is 16 amino acids long. The entry retains the CDR3 DNA only, 48 bases that are in frame from base 1. Taken from the germline V gene (reference sequence), the CDR1 and CDR2 loops are LNHDA and SQIVND. In its sample, this clone was seen a few times. This clone's antigen is unknown. Per-base qualities were not stored, and no clone one base away is much larger. Before the diagnostic colonoscopy, none of the ulcerative colitis patients had been given any immunosuppressive medication. A blood sample was drawn at the time of the colonoscopy. The Wizard kit (Promega) was used to extract genomic DNA from blood and intestinal samples. Rearranged CDR3 beta regions were amplified from genomic DNA with multiplex V and J primers using the immunoSEQ TRB Survey service. To keep sequencing depth equal across samples, survey-level depth of up to 500,000 reads per sample was applied. Libraries were purified and pooled, and sequencing was performed on Illumina technology. Regarding the original processing steps: Productive clonality, sample overlap, pairwise scatters, CDR3 beta length, V/D/J gene usage and productiveness were all assessed with the immunoSEQ online tools. Calculated diversity was the number of unique rearrangements divided by total templates times 100; Shannon and Simpson indices were also computed. For principal component analysis, Z-score normalized data were analyzed with the R prcomp function and the ggbiplot package. Blood-rectal clonal overlap within each subject was quantified with Morisita's index. TCRdb carries this immuneACCESS record with in-frame sequences only. Its versions omit some clonotypes, under half of them owing to an unresolved V gene in the studies checked, with the rest unexplained. That table furnishes V, J and clone size, whereas the DNA furnished D and trimming. The sample table records 55,000 to 65,000 clones; 70% to 85% of these occur just once. Of the sample, roughly 5.2% is held by the ten largest clones.

The chain couples TRBV19 to TRBJ1-2, with TRBD1 identical over 8 junction bases. The source material was blood. The source of this sequence is a boy aged 5-17 years with moderate ulcerative colitis. The CDR3 corresponds to CASSTYSTGGDYGYTF. At the DNA level, the sequence is TGTGCCAGTAGTACATACTCAACAGGGGGTGACTATGGCTACACCTTC.